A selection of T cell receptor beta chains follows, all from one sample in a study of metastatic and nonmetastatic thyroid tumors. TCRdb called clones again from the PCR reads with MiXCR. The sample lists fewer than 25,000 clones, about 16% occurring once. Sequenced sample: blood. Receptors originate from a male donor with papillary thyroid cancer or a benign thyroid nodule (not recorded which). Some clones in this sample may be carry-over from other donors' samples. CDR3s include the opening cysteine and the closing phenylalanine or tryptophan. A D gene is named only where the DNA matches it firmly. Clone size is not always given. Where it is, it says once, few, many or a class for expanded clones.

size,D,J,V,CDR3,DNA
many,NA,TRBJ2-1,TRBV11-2,CASSSRAYNEQFF,TGTGCCAGCAGCTCGCGGGCCTACAATGAGCAGTTCTTC
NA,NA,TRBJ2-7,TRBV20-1,CSATRGSYDQYF,TGCAGTGCGACGCGGGGCTCCTACGATCAGTACTTC
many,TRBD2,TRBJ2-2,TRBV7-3,CASSSGTSGRGYTGELFF,TGTGCCAGCAGCTCTGGGACTAGCGGGAGAGGGTACACCGGGGAGCTGTTTTTT
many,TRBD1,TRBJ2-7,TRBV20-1,CSARNRQGALYEQYF,TGCAGTGCTAGGAACCGACAGGGGGCTCTGTACGAGCAGTACTTC
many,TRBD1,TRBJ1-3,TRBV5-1,CASSLQGVPSSGNTIYF,TGCGCCAGCAGCCTTCAGGGGGTCCCGAGCTCTGGAAACACCATATATTTT
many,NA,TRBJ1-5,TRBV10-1,CASSGGDGNQPQHF,TGCGCCAGCAGTGGGGGGGATGGCAATCAGCCCCAGCATTTT
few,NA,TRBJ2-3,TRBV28,CASSPVPAGGTQYF,TGTGCCAGCAGCCCCGTTCCGGCGGGCGGTACGCAGTATTTT
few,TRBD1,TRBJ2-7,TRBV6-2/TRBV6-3,CASRYVQGGEQYF,TGTGCCAGCAGATACGTACAGGGGGGCGAGCAGTACTTC
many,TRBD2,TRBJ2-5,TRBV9,CASRPSGSSETQYF,TGTGCCAGCAGGCCTAGCGGGAGTTCGGAGACCCAGTACTTC
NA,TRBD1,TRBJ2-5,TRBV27,CASSQMPGQGSGETQYF,TGTGCCAGCAGTCAGATGCCTGGACAGGGTTCTGGGGAGACCCAGTACTTC
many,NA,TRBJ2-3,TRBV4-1,CASSQASAPDTQYF,TGCGCCAGCAGCCAAGCTTCCGCCCCAGATACGCAGTATTTT
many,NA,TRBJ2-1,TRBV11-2,CASSLELADDNEQFF,TGTGCCAGCAGCTTAGAGTTAGCTGATGACAATGAGCAGTTCTTC
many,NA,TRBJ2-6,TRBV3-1,CASSPPWRSSGANVLTF,TGTGCCAGCAGCCCTCCCTGGAGAAGCTCTGGGGCCAACGTCCTGACTTTC
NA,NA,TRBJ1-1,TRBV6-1,CASRGDTEAFF,TGTGCCAGCAGGGGGGACACTGAAGCTTTCTTT
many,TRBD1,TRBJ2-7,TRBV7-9,CASSPGQSSYEQYF,TGTGCCAGCAGCCCGGGACAGAGCTCCTACGAGCAGTACTTC
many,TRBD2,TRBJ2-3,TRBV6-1,CASRTKAGAYTDTQYF,TGTGCCAGCAGGACTAAAGCGGGGGCCTACACAGATACGCAGTATTTT
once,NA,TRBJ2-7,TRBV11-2,CASSLGWGQYF,TGTGCCAGCAGCTTAGGGTGGGGGCAGTACTTC
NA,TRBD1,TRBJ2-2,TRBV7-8,CASSYAGTGNTGEPFF,TGTGCCAGCAGCTACGCTGGGACAGGGAACACCGGGGAGCCGTTTTTT
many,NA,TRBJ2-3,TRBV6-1,CATALGRSTDTQYF,TGTGCCACTGCCCTAGGGCGTAGCACAGATACGCAGTATTTT
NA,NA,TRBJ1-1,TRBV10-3,CAISESIQGFLAEAFF,TGTGCCATCAGTGAGTCGATCCAGGGATTTTTGGCTGAAGCTTTCTTT
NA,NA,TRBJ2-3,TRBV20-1,CSASRLSGAADTQYF,TGCAGTGCTAGTCGTCTTTCGGGAGCGGCAGATACGCAGTATTTT
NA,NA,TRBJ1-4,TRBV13,CASSLGQGGNEKLFF,TGTGCCAGCAGCTTAGGCCAGGGAGGTAATGAAAAACTGTTTTTT
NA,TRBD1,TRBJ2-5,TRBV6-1,CASSELTGDKETQYF,TGTGCCAGCAGTGAATTGACAGGGGACAAAGAGACCCAGTACTTC
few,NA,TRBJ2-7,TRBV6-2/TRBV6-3,CASSYRGDSPYEQYF,TGTGCCAGCAGTTACCGGGGGGACAGCCCCTACGAGCAGTACTTC
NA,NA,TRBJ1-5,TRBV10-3,CAIRTDSNQPQHF,TGTGCCATCAGGACAGATAGCAATCAGCCCCAGCATTTT
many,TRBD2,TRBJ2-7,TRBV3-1,CASSALAGGDEQYF,TGTGCCAGCAGCGCACTAGCGGGAGGAGACGAGCAGTACTTC
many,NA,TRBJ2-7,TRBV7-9,CASTESERTYEQYF,TGTGCCAGCACCGAAAGTGAGCGGACCTACGAGCAGTACTTC
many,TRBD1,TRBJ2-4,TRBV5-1,CASSFRDRGPLAKNIQYF,TGCGCCAGCAGCTTCCGGGACAGGGGACCTCTAGCCAAAAACATTCAGTACTTC
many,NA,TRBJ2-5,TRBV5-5,CASSVKTGWETQYF,TGTGCCAGCAGCGTTAAGACAGGTTGGGAGACCCAGTACTTC
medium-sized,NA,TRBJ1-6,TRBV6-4,CASSDRGENSPLHF,TGTGCCAGCAGTGACAGGGGGGAGAATTCACCCCTCCACTTT
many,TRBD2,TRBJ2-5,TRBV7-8,CASSPRMTSAQGETQYF,TGTGCCAGCAGTCCACGCATGACTAGCGCCCAAGGGGAGACCCAGTACTTC
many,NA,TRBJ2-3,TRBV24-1,CATSGARDTDTQYF,TGTGCCACCAGTGGGGCTAGAGACACAGATACGCAGTATTTT
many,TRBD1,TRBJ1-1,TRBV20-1,CSAFRTGNTEAFF,TGCAGTGCTTTTCGGACAGGGAACACTGAAGCTTTCTTT